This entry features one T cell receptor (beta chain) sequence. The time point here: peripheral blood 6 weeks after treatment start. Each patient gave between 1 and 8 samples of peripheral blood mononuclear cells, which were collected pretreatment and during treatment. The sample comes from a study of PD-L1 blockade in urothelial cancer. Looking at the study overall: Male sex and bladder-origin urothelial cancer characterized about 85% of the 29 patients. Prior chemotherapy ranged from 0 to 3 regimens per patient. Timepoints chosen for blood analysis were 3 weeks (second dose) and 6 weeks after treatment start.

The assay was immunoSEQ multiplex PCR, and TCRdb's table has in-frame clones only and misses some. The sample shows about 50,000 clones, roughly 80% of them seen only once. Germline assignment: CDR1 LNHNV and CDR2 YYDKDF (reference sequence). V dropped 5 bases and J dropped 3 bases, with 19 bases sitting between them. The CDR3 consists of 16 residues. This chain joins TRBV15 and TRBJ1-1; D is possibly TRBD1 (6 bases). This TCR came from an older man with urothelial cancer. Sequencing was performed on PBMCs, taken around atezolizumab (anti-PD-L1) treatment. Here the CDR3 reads CATSPHRFEGDTEAFF. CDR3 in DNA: TGTGCCACCAGCCCCCACCGCTTTGAGGGGGACACTGAAGCTTTCTTT.